This TCR beta chain was recovered during a study of blood T cell repertoires in COVID-19. Profiled with immunoSEQ multiplex PCR; TCRdb holds only in-frame clones, not every one. The sample contains under 300,000 clones, nearly 90% of which appear only once. This receptor was obtained from a woman between 35 and 50 years old who had recovered from COVID-19. The specimen was peripheral blood.

The CDR3 DNA sequence: TGTGCCAGCAGCTTAGCACGGGGGGGCAATCAGCCCCAGCATTTT. Translation gives CASSLARGGNQPQHF. The V call is TRBV13, the J call TRBJ1-5; a weak D match, TRBD1 (5 bases). The CDR3 totals 15 residues. The germline CDR1 and CDR2 sequences are PRHDT and FYEKMQ (reference sequence). V was pared by 1 base and J by 2 bases, with 9 bases between.